What follows are 14 T cell receptor beta chains derived from one specimen sequenced in a study of blood T cell repertoires in COVID-19. Measured with immunoSEQ multiplex PCR; TCRdb has only the in-frame clones, and not every one. Of 400,000 to 500,000 clones detected, approximately 90% appear once; the ten largest clones hold 1.2% to 1.5%. Sequencing used PBMCs or T cells enriched from blood (not recorded which). All receptors derive from a young woman who had been exposed to COVID-19.

V gene TRBV2 combines with J gene TRBJ2-5; the match to TRBD2 covers 10 bases. This CDR3 region has 15 residues. The germline CDR1 and CDR2 sequences are SNHLY and FYNNEI. The trim removed 6 bases at V and 4 bases at J, leaving 8 bases unmatched. The CDR3 is CASSQLAGLGETQYF. The CDR3 DNA reads TGTGCCAGCAGCCAACTAGCGGGGCTGGGAGAGACCCAGTACTTC.

J is TRBJ1-1 and V is TRBV2; maybe TRBD1 (6 bases). Trimming took 7 bases from V and 6 from J, leaving 21 bases between them. This CDR3 is 15 amino acids long. Germline CDR1 SNHLY, CDR2 FYNNEI. CDR3 bases: TGTGCCAGCACTCCCATAGAAGGACAGACTCCTGAAGCTTTCTTT. This encodes CASTPIEGQTPEAFF.

The rearrangement uses TRBV5-1 and TRBJ2-3; D is perhaps TRBD2 (5 bases). The CDR3 has 15 residues. V was pared by 0 bases and J by 5 bases, with 13 bases between. The germline CDR1 and CDR2 sequences are SGHRS and YFSETQ. DNA of the CDR3: TGCGCCAGCAGCTTGGCGAGGGATGGGCAAGATACGCAGTATTTT. Amino acids: CASSLARDGQDTQYF.

The chain couples TRBV4-1 to TRBJ2-7; the match to TRBD2 covers 10 bases. V lost 0 bases, J lost 4 bases, and 9 bases stayed unmatched. The germline V gene has CDR1 MGHRA and CDR2 YSYEKL. This CDR3 is built from 17 residues. The CDR3 coding sequence is TGCGCCAGCAGCCAAGAGAGGATAGCGGGGGGCCGGTACGAGCAGTACTTC. Encoded protein: CASSQERIAGGRYEQYF.

The rearrangement joins TRBV3-1 (or the pseudogene TRBV3-2) to TRBJ2-7; 7 nucleotides match TRBD1. The J segment lost 2 bases and the V segment lost 6 bases, leaving 7 bases of the junction unmatched. Germline values: CDR1 LGHDT, CDR2 YNNKEL (reference sequence). This CDR3 is 14 amino acids long. The CDR3 sequence: CASSGRGGPYEQYF. CDR3 nucleotide sequence: TGTGCCAGCAGTGGTCGAGGGGGCCCCTACGAGCAGTACTTC.

DNA of the CDR3: TGTGCCAGCTCCCCAGGGGGCTGGGGCACTGAAGCTTTCTTT. It specifies CASSPGGWGTEAFF. The gene calls are TRBV7-9 and TRBJ1-1; TRBD1 matches at 8 bases. The CDR3 is 14 amino acids. Germline V gene lookup returns CDR1 SEHNR and CDR2 FQNEAQ (reference sequence). V trimming: 8 bases; J trimming: 4 bases; junction bases outside the gene matches: 9.

The genes are TRBV15 and TRBJ2-3; 9 bases line up with TRBD1. Germline CDR1 LNHNV, CDR2 YYDKDF (reference sequence). The CDR3 loop spans 16 amino acids. Losses at the gene ends were 5 bases for V and 5 bases for J; bases not matched to a gene: 11. The CDR3 region is CATSPPGQGRGDTQYF. CDR3 nucleotide sequence: TGTGCCACCAGCCCACCGGGACAGGGAAGAGGAGATACGCAGTATTTT.

The table lists this clone with a few counts. The chain couples TRBV4-2 to TRBJ2-1; no firm D call. Germline CDR1 is LGHNA and CDR2 is YNFKEQ. V lost 0 bases and J lost 0, with 6 bases in between. CDR3 length: 15 amino acids. As DNA, the CDR3 is TGTGCCAGCAGCCAAGACCGGAGCTCCTACAATGAGCAGTTCTTC. It yields the protein CASSQDRSSYNEQFF.

This chain links TRBV4-3 with TRBJ2-7; tentatively, D is TRBD2 (7 bases). The germline V gene encodes CDR1 LGHNA and CDR2 YSLEER. The V gene lost 1 base and the J gene lost 2 bases, with 12 bases spanning the gap. The CDR3 is 15 residues long. The chain's CDR3 is CASSQAKGGAYEQYF. CDR3 sequence (DNA): TGCGCCAGCAGCCAAGCTAAGGGGGGGGCCTACGAGCAGTACTTC.

As to this clone: Other DNA variants within this sample encode the same CDR3. This sequence joins TRBV5-1 and TRBJ1-3; 8 bases agree with TRBD1. CDR1 is SGHRS, CDR2 YFSETQ, per germline. The V segment lost 0 bases and the J segment 2 bases; nucleotides outside the gene matches: 1. The CDR3 extends over 15 amino acids. In DNA form, the CDR3 reads TGCGCCAGCAGCTTGGGGACAGGGACTGGAAACACCATATATTTT. This encodes CASSLGTGTGNTIYF.

The chain couples TRBV5-6 to TRBJ2-4; the D gene is possibly TRBD2 (6 bases). The germline V and J ends were trimmed by 1 base and 1 base, with 12 bases remaining between them. Germline values: CDR1 SGHDT, CDR2 YYEEEE. This CDR3 spans 16 amino acids. CDR3 coding DNA: TGTGCCAGCAGCTTGTCGGGGGAAAGGGCCAAAAACATTCAGTACTTC. It is translated as CASSLSGERAKNIQYF.

The gene calls are TRBV7-2 and TRBJ1-1; D unresolved. Germline V gene data show CDR1 as SGHTA and CDR2 as FQGNSA. Trimming pared 1 base from V and 7 bases from J, leaving 10 bases between. This CDR3 spans 13 amino acids. The CDR3 sequence: CASSLEAGVEAFF. DNA for the CDR3: TGTGCCAGCAGCTTAGAGGCAGGCGTTGAAGCTTTCTTT.

The chain links TRBV18 to TRBJ1-1, with 7 positions matching TRBD1. CDR3 size: 14 residues. The germline V gene encodes CDR1 KGHSH and CDR2 LQKENI. V lost 6 bases to trimming and J lost 1 base; unmatched junction nucleotides: 5. CDR3 residues: CASSGQSGNTEAFF. DNA for the CDR3: TGTGCCAGCTCGGGACAGTCCGGGAACACTGAAGCTTTCTTT.

J is TRBJ2-3 and V is TRBV3-1 (or the pseudogene TRBV3-2), with 15 bases that match TRBD2. In germline, CDR1 is LGHDT, CDR2 YNNKEL (reference sequence). The length of the CDR3 is 18 residues. Germline trimming cut 4 bases from V and 7 bases from J; bases unmatched to any gene: 12. CDR3 in amino acids: CASSRPGLAGGQGNTQYF. The CDR3 DNA is TGTGCCAGCAGCCGGCCGGGACTAGCGGGGGGCCAGGGAAATACGCAGTATTTT.